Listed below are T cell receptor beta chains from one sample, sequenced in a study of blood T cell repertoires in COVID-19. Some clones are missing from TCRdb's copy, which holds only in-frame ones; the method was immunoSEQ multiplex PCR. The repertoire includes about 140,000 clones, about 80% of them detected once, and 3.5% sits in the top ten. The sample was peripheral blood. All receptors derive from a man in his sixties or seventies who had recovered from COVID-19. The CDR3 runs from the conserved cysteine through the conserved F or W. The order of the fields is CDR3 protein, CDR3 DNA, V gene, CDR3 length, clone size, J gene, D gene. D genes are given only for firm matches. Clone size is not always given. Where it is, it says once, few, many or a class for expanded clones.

CASSLFRGNQPQHF TGTGCCAGCAGTTTATTTCGAGGGAATCAGCCCCAGCATTTT TRBV28 14 - TRBJ1-5 -
CASSAPGISGANVLTF TGTGCCAGCAGTGCCCCGGGAATCTCTGGGGCCAACGTCCTGACTTTC TRBV28 16 - TRBJ2-6 -
CSETLAGVPDTQYF TGCAGCGAGACCCTAGCGGGAGTTCCAGATACGCAGTATTTT TRBV29-1 14 few TRBJ2-3 TRBD2
CASSQVGTNNEQFF TGTGCCAGCAGCCAAGTAGGGACTAACAATGAGCAGTTCTTC TRBV13 14 - TRBJ2-1 TRBD2
CSASLGGQLNQPQHF TGCAGTGCTAGTTTGGGCGGACAACTCAATCAGCCCCAGCATTTT TRBV20-1 15 few TRBJ1-5 -
CASSEGWEGTDTQYF TGTGCCAGCAGTGAAGGGTGGGAGGGAACAGATACGCAGTATTTT TRBV2 15 - TRBJ2-3 TRBD2
CASSLALAREQYF TGTGCCAGCAGCTTGGCACTAGCGCGCGAGCAGTACTTC TRBV5-4 13 - TRBJ2-7 TRBD2
CACTGTGNTGELFF TGTGCCTGCACCGGGACAGGCAACACCGGGGAGCTGTTTTTT TRBV30 14 many TRBJ2-2 TRBD1
CASSASGRADTQYF TGTGCCAGCAGCGCTAGCGGGAGGGCAGATACGCAGTATTTT TRBV9 14 - TRBJ2-3 TRBD2
CASSIWGFIAPGLPLFF TGTGCCAGTAGTATCTGGGGTTTCATAGCCCCGGGACTCCCACTGTTTTTT TRBV19 17 - TRBJ2-2 -
CASSPLPVTYEQYF TGTGCCAGCAGCCCACTACCCGTAACCTACGAGCAGTACTTC TRBV3-1/TRBV3-2 14 - TRBJ2-7 -
CAMSEAYGYTF TGTGCCATGAGTGAGGCGTATGGCTACACCTTC TRBV10-3 11 - TRBJ1-2 -
CASGLVLPGTIYF TGTGCTAGTGGTTTGGTACTTCCCGGCACCATATATTTT TRBV12-5 13 many TRBJ1-3 -
CASGSTTTSGRDIKTQYF TGTGCTAGTGGTTCGACTACCACTAGCGGGAGGGATATAAAGACCCAGTACTTC TRBV12-5 18 - TRBJ2-5 TRBD2
CASSTGTGDYEQYF TGCGCCAGCAGCACCGGGACAGGTGACTACGAGCAGTACTTC TRBV5-1 14 - TRBJ2-7 TRBD1
CASSQPGQSVLSYNEQFF TGTGCCAGCAGCCAACCGGGACAGTCAGTCCTCAGCTACAATGAGCAGTTCTTC TRBV3-1/TRBV3-2 18 - TRBJ2-1 TRBD1
CASSIFIGRDTQYF TGTGCCAGTAGTATTTTCATCGGTCGGGATACGCAGTATTTT TRBV19 14 - TRBJ2-3 -
CASSETSATDTQYF TGCGCCAGCAGTGAGACTAGCGCCACAGATACGCAGTATTTT TRBV10-2 14 - TRBJ2-3 TRBD2
CASSYGGTSGKDTQYF TGTGCCAGCAGTTACGGCGGGACTAGCGGGAAGGATACGCAGTATTTT TRBV6-5 16 - TRBJ2-3 TRBD2
CASSLGVHAGGRETQYF TGTGCCAGCAGCTTAGGAGTGCACGCGGGAGGTCGCGAGACCCAGTACTTC TRBV7-9 17 - TRBJ2-5 TRBD2
CASSLGTSGIYEQYF TGTGCCAGCAGCTTAGGGACTAGCGGGATCTACGAGCAGTACTTC TRBV7-2 15 - TRBJ2-7 TRBD2
CSVARDRGEQFF TGCAGCGTTGCCCGGGACAGGGGTGAGCAGTTCTTC TRBV29-1 12 - TRBJ2-1 TRBD1
CASSRTRSEQYF TGTGCCAGCAGCCGGACTAGAAGCGAGCAGTACTTC TRBV14 12 - TRBJ2-7 TRBD2
CASNPTRSYNEQFF TGTGCCAGCAACCCTACCCGCTCCTACAATGAGCAGTTCTTC TRBV2 14 - TRBJ2-1 -
CASSESIRTGGDQPQHF TGTGCCAGCAGTGAATCTATCCGGACAGGGGGGGATCAGCCCCAGCATTTT TRBV6-1 17 - TRBJ1-5 TRBD1
CASSLDFRVTEAFF TGTGCCAGCAGCTTAGATTTCCGTGTCACTGAAGCTTTCTTT TRBV11-2 14 - TRBJ1-1 -
CASSQPGLAGVNEQFF TGTGCCAGCAGCCAGCCGGGACTAGCGGGAGTCAATGAGCAGTTCTTC TRBV14 16 - TRBJ2-1 TRBD2
CASSPPSSGTYNEQFF TGTGCCAGCTCACCACCGTCTAGCGGCACCTACAATGAGCAGTTCTTC TRBV18 16 - TRBJ2-1 TRBD2
CASMDRASSGYTF TGTGCCAGCATGGACAGGGCCAGTTCGGGCTACACCTTC TRBV27 13 - TRBJ1-2 TRBD1
CASKTGSNSNQPQHF TGTGCCAGCAAGACAGGGTCTAATAGCAATCAGCCCCAGCATTTT TRBV10-3 15 - TRBJ1-5 TRBD1
CAWSVERSGNTIYF TGTGCCTGGAGTGTGGAGAGGTCAGGAAACACCATATATTTT TRBV30 14 - TRBJ1-3 -
CASSLAYGAPADKLFF TGTGCCAGCAGCTTAGCGTACGGAGCACCCGCCGATAAACTGTTTTTT TRBV7-8 16 - TRBJ1-4 -
CASSILQGARTEAFF TGTGCCAGTAGTATACTACAGGGGGCGCGCACTGAAGCTTTCTTT TRBV19 15 - TRBJ1-1 TRBD1
CASSEAGGPSPNEQYF TGTGCCAGCAGCGAGGCGGGAGGGCCGTCACCCAACGAGCAGTACTTC TRBV9 16 once TRBJ2-7 TRBD2
CASSLSVGGPPINEQFF TGTGCCAGCAGTTTATCTGTCGGGGGACCCCCAATCAATGAGCAGTTCTTC TRBV27 17 - TRBJ2-1 -
CASSLDAGSNQPQHF TGCGCCAGCAGCTTGGATGCAGGGAGCAATCAGCCCCAGCATTTT TRBV5-1 15 - TRBJ1-5 -
CASRGGNSYEQYF TGTGCCAGCAGGGGAGGGAACTCCTACGAGCAGTACTTC TRBV5-4 13 - TRBJ2-7 TRBD2
CAISERGMSNQPQHF TGTGCCATCAGTGAGAGGGGAATGAGCAATCAGCCCCAGCATTTT TRBV10-3 15 - TRBJ1-5 -
CASSFRLAAGELFF TGTGCCAGCAGTTTCCGACTAGCTGCCGGGGAGCTGTTTTTT TRBV6-6 14 few TRBJ2-2 TRBD2
CASGPGTPVSGYTF TGTGCCAGTGGACCCGGGACACCGGTCTCTGGCTACACCTTC TRBV19 14 - TRBJ1-2 -
CASTDRATEAFF TGCGCCAGCACAGACAGGGCCACTGAAGCTTTCTTT TRBV10-2 12 - TRBJ1-1 TRBD1
CASSPRLDSSYEQYF TGTGCCAGCAGCCCTCGTCTTGACAGCAGCTACGAGCAGTACTTC TRBV9 15 - TRBJ2-7 -